This TCR beta chain came from a study of shared T cell receptors in the human thymus. The table came from immunoSEQ multiplex PCR; TCRdb's copy has only in-frame clones and leaves some out. Among 700,000 or so clones, approximately 85% were seen once, and the ten largest hold approximately 0.01%. These data were also filed under a second study, of human thymus T cells. That report adds: Repertoires from thymus and blood appeared to show biased V and J gene usage.

Specimen: thymocytes. The receptor was isolated from a girl less than two years old with a congenital heart defect.

The CDR3 DNA follows: TGTGCCAGCAGTGGGGTAATAGGACAGCAACACAACTATGGCTACACCTTC. Protein sequence: CASSGVIGQQHNYGYTF. V usage is TRBV25-1 and J usage is TRBJ1-2; D may be TRBD1 (6 bases). V was cut by 4 bases and J by 2 bases, with 20 bases left in between. Germline assignment: CDR1 MGHDK and CDR2 SYGVNS. This CDR3 contains 17 residues.